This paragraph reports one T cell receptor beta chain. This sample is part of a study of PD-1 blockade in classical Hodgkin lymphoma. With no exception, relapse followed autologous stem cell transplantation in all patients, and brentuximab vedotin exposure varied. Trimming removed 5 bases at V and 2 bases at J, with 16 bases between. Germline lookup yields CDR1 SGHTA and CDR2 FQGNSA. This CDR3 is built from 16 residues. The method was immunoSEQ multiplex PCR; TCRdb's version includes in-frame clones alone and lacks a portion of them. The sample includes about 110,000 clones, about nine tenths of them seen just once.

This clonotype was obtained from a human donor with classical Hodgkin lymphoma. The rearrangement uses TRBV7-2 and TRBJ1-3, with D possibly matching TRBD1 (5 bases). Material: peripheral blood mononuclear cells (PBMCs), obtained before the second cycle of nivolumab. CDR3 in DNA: TGTGCCAGCAGCCAGGATAGTGGGGGAGCTGGAAACACCATATATTTT. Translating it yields CASSQDSGGAGNTIYF. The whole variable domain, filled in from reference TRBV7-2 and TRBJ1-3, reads GAGVSQSPSNKVTEKGKDVELRCDPISGHTALYWYRQSLGQGLEFLIYFQGNSAPDKSGLPSDRFSAERTGGSVSTLTIQRTQQEDSAVYLCASSQDSGGAGNTIYFGEGSWLTVV.